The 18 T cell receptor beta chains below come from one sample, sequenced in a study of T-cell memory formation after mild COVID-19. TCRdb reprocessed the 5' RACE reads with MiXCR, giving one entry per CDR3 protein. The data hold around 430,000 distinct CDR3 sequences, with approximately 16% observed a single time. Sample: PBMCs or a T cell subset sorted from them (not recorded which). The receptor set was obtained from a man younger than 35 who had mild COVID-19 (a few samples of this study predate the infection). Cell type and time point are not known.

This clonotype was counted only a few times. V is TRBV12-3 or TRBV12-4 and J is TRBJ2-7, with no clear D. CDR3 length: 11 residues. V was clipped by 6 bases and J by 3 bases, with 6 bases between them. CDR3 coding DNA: TGTGCCAGCAGAAATATCTACGAGCAGTACTTC. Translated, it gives CASRNIYEQYF.

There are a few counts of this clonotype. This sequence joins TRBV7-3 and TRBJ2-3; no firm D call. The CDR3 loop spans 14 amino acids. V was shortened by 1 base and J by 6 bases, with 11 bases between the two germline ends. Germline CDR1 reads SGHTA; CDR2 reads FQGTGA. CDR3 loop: CASSLNSIPDTQYF. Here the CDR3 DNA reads TGTGCCAGCAGCTTAAACTCCATCCCCGATACGCAGTATTTT.

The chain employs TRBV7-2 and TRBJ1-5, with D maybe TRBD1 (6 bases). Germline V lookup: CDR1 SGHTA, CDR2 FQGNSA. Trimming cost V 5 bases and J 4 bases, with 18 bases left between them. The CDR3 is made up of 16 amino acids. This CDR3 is CASSMDSYRQNQPQHF. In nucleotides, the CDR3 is TGTGCCAGCAGCATGGACAGTTATCGCCAAAATCAGCCCCAGCATTTT.

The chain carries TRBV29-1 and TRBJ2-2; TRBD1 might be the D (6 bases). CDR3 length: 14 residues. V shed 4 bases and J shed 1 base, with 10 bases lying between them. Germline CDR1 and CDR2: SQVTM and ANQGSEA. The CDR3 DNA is TGCAGCGTTGGACTGGGACAGAACACCGGGGAGCTGTTTTTT. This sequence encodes CSVGLGQNTGELFF.

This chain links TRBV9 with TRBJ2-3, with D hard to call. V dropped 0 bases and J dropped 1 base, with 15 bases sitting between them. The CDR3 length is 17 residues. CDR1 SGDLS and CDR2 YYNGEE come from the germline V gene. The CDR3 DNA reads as TGTGCCAGCAGCGTAGAGGTCTCGGCCAAAGGCACAGATACGCAGTATTTT. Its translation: CASSVEVSAKGTDTQYF.

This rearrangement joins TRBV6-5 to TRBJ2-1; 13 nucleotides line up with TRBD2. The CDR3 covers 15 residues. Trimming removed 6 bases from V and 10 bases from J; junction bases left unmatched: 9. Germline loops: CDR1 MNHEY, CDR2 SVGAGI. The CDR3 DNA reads TGTGCCAGCAGGCCTACTAGCGGGGGGGCGCGAGAGCAGTTCTTC. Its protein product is CASRPTSGGAREQFF.

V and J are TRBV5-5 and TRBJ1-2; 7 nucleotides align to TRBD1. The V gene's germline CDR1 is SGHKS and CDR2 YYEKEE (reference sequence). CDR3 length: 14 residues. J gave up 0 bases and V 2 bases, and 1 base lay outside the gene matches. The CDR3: CASSFGTANYGYTF. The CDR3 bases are TGTGCCAGCAGCTTCGGGACAGCTAACTATGGCTACACCTTC.

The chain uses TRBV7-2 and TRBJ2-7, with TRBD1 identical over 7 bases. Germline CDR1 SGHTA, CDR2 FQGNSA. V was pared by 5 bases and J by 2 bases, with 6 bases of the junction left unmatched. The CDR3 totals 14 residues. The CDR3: CASSRGQSPYEQYF. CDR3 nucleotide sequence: TGTGCCAGCAGCCGGGGACAGTCCCCCTACGAGCAGTACTTC.

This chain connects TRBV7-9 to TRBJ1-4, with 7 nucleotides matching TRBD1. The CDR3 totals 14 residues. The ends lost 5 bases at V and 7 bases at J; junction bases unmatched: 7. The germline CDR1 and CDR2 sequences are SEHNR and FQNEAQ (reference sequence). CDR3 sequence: CASSPRDSSEKLFF. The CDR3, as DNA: TGTGCCAGCAGCCCAAGGGACAGTAGTGAAAAACTGTTTTTT.

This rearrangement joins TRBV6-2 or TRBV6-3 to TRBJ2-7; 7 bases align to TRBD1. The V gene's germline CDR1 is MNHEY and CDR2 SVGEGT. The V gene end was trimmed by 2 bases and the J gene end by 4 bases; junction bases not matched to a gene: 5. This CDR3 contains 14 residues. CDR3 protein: CASSYDRVEYEQYF. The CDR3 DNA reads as TGTGCCAGCAGTTACGACAGGGTTGAATACGAGCAGTACTTC.

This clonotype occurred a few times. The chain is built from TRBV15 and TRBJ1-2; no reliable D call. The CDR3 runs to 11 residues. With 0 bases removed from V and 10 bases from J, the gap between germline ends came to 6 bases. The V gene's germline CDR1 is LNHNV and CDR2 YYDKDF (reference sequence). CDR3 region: CATSRDRVYTF. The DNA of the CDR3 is TGTGCCACCAGCAGAGATCGGGTCTACACCTTC.

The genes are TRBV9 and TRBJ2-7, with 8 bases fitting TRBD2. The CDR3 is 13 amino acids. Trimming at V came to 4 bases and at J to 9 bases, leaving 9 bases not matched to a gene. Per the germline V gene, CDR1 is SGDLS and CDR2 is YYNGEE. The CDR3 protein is CASSPGGAGSQYF. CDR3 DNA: TGTGCCAGCAGCCCGGGGGGGGCAGGATCGCAGTACTTC.

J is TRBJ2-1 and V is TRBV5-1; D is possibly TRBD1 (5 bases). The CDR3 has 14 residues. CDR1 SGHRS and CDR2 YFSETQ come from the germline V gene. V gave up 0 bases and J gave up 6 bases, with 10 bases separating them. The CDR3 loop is CASSLGRQSNEQFF. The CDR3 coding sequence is TGCGCCAGCAGCTTGGGCCGACAGTCCAATGAGCAGTTCTTC. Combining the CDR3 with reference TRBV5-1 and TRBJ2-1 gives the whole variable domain KAGVTQTPRYLIKTRGQQVTLSCSPISGHRSVSWYQQTPGQGLQFLFEYFSETQRNKGNFPGRFSGRQFSNSRSEMNVSTLELGDSALYLCASSLGRQSNEQFFGPGTRLTVL.

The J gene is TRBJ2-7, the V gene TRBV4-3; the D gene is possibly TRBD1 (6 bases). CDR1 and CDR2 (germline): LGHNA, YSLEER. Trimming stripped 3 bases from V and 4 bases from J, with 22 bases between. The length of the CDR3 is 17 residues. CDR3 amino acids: CASSHGQGPLSRYEQYF. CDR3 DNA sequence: TGCGCCAGCAGCCATGGTCAGGGGCCCCTTTCCCGGTACGAGCAGTACTTC.

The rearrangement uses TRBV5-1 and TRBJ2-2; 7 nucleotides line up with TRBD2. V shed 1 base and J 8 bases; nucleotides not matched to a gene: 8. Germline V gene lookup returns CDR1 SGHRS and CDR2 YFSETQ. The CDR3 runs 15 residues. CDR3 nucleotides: TGCGCCAGCAGCTTGATAGCGGGCGCAACGGGGGAGCTGTTTTTT. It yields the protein CASSLIAGATGELFF.

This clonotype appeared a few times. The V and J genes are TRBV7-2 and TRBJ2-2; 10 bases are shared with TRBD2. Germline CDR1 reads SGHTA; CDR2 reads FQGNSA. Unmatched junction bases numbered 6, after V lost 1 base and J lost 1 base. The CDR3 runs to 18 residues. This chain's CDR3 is CASSLEPSGGLNTGELFF. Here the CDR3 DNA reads TGTGCCAGCAGCTTAGAGCCTAGCGGGGGCCTGAACACCGGGGAGCTGTTTTTT.

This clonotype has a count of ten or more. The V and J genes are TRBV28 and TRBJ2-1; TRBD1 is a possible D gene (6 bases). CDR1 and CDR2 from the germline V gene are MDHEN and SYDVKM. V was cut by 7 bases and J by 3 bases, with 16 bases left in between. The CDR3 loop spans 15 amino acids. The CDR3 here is CASTTGTSLYNEQFF. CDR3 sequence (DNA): TGTGCCAGCACTACCGGGACAAGCCTCTACAATGAGCAGTTCTTC.

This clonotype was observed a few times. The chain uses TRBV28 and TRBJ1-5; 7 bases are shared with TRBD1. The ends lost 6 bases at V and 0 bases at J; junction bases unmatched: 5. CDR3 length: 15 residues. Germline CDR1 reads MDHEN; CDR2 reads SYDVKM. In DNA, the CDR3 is TGTGCCAGCAGACGGGGACAGCTTAGCAATCAGCCCCAGCATTTT. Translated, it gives CASRRGQLSNQPQHF. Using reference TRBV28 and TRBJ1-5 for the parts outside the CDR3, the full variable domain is DVKVTQSSRYLVKRTGEKVFLECVQDMDHENMFWYRQDPGLGLRLIYFSYDVKMKEKGDIPEGYSVSREKKERFSLILESASTNQTSMYLCASRRGQLSNQPQHFGDGTRLSIL.